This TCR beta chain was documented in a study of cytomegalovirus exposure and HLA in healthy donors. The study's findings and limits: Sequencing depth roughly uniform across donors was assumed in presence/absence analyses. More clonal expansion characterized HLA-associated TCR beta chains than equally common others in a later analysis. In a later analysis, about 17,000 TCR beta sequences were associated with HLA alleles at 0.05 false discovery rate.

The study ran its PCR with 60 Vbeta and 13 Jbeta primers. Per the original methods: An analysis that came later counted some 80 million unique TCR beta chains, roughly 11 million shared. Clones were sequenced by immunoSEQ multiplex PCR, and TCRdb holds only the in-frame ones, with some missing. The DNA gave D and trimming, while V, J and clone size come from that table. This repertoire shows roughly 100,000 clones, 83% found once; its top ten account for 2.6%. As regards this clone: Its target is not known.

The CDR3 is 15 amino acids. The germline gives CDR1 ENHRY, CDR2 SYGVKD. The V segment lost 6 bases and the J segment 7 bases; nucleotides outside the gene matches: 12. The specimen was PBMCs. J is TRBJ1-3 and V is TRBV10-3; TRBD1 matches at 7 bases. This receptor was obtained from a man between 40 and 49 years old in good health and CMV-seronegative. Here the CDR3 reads CAIRTGFGLRNTIYF. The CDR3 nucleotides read TGTGCCATCAGGACAGGGTTCGGATTAAGGAACACCATATATTTT.